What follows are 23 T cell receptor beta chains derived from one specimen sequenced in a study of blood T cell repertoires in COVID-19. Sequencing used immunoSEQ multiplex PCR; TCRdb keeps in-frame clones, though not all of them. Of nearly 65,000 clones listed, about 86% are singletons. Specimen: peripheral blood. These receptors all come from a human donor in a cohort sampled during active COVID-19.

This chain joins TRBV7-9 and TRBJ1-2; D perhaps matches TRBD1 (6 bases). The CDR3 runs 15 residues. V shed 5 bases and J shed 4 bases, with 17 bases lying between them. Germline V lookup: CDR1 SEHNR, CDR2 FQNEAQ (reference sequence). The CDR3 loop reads CASSPLGGAIYGYTF. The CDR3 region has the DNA TGTGCCAGCAGCCCCCTGGGGGGGGCGATCTATGGCTACACCTTC.

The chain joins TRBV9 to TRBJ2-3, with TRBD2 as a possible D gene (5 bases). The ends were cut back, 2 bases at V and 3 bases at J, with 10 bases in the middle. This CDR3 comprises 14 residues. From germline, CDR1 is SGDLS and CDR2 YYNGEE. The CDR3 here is CASSVRGSTDTQYF. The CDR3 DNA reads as TGTGCCAGCAGCGTCCGGGGTTCTACAGATACGCAGTATTTT. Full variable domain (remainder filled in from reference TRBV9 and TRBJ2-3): DSGVTQTPKHLITATGQRVTLRCSPRSGDLSVYWYQQSLDQGLQFLIQYYNGEERAKGNILERFSAQQFPDLHSELNLSSLELGDSALYFCASSVRGSTDTQYFGPGTRLTVL.

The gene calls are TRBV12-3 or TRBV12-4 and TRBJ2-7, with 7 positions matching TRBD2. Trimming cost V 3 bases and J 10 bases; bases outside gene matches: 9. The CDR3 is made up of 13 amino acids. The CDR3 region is CASSFEGGSIQYF. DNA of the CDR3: TGTGCCAGCAGTTTTGAGGGAGGGTCAATACAGTACTTC.

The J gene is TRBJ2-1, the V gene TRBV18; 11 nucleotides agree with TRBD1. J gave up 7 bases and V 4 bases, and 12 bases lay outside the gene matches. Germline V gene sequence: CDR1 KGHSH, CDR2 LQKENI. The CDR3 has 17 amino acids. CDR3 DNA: TGTGCCAGCTCACAGCTCCTAACCGGGACAGGGGGAAATGAGCAGTTCTTC. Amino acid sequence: CASSQLLTGTGGNEQFF.

In DNA, the CDR3 is TGTGCCAGCAGTGCAAAAGGCCAGGGGGACTATGGCTACACCTTC. It encodes CASSAKGQGDYGYTF. The V call is TRBV2, the J call TRBJ1-2, with 7 bases fitting TRBD1. Per germline, CDR1 SNHLY and CDR2 FYNNEI. CDR3 length: 15 residues. V gave up 4 bases and J gave up 3 bases; unmatched junction bases: 8.

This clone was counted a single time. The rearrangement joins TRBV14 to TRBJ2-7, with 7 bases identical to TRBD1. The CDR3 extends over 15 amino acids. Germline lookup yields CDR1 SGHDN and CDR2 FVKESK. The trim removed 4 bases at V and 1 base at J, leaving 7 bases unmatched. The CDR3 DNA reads TGTGCCAGCAGCCGAACCGGGACAGTTTCCTACGAGCAGTACTTC. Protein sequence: CASSRTGTVSYEQYF.

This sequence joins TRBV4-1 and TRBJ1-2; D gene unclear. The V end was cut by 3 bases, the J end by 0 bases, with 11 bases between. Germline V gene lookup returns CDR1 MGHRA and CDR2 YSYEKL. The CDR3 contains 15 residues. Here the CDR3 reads CASSQNSYSNYGYTF. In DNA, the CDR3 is TGCGCCAGCAGCCAGAACTCCTATTCTAACTATGGCTACACCTTC.

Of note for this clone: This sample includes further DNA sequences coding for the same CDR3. The CDR3 sequence is CASSVSGNTEAFF. In nucleotides, the CDR3 is TGTGCCAGCAGCGTATCGGGGAACACTGAAGCTTTCTTT. The chain employs TRBV9 and TRBJ1-1; no firm D call. Germline V gene lookup returns CDR1 SGDLS and CDR2 YYNGEE. The length of the CDR3 is 13 residues. Trimming took off 1 base at V and 1 base at J, with 5 bases between the two ends.

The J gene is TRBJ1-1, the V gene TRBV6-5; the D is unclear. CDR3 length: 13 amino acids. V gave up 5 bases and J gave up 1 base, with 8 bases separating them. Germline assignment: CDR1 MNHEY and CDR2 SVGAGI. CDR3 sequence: CASSNSPNTEAFF. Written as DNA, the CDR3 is TGTGCCAGCAGTAATAGCCCGAACACTGAAGCTTTCTTT.

This chain's CDR3 is CSVRFRREGRNEQFF. The CDR3 DNA sequence: TGCAGCGTTCGATTTAGGCGGGAGGGCCGGAATGAGCAGTTCTTC. The chain is built from TRBV29-1 and TRBJ2-1, with 9 bases lining up with TRBD2. In germline, CDR1 is SQVTM, CDR2 ANQGSEA. The CDR3 runs to 15 residues. J gave up 7 bases and V 5 bases, and 12 bases lay outside the gene matches.

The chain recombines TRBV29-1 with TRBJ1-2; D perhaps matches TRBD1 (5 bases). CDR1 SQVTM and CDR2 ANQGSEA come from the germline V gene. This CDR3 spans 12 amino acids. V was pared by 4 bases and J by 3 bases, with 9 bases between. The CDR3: CSVVGGDYGYTF. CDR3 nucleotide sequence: TGCAGCGTTGTCGGGGGGGACTATGGCTACACCTTC. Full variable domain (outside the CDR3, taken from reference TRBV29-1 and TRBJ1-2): SAVISQKPSRDICQRGTSLTIQCQVDSQVTMMFWYRQQPGQSLTLIATANQGSEATYESGFVIDKFPISRPNLTFSTLTVSNMSPEDSSIYLCSVVGGDYGYTFGSGTRLTVV.

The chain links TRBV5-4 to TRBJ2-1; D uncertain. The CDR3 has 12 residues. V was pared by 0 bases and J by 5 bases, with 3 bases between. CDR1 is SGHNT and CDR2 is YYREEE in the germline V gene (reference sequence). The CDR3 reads CASSLVDNEQFF. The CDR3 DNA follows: TGTGCCAGCAGCTTGGTCGACAATGAGCAGTTCTTC. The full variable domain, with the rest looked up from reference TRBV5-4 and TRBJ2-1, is ETGVTQSPTHLIKTRGQQVTLRCSSQSGHNTVSWYQQALGQGPQFIFQYYREEENGRGNFPPRFSGLQFPNYSSELNVNALELDDSALYLCASSLVDNEQFFGPGTRLTVL.

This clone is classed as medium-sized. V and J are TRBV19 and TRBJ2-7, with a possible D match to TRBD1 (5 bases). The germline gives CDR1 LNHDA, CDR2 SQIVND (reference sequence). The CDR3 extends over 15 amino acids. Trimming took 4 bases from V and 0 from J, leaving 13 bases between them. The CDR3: CASSTPDRPSYEQYF. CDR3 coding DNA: TGTGCCAGTAGTACTCCCGACAGACCCTCCTACGAGCAGTACTTC.

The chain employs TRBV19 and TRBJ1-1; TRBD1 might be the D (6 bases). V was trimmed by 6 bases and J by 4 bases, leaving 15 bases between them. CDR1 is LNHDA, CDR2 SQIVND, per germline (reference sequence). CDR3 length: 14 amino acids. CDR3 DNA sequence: TGTGCCAGTAGGCACAGGGTATCGCCCACTGAAGCTTTCTTT. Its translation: CASRHRVSPTEAFF.

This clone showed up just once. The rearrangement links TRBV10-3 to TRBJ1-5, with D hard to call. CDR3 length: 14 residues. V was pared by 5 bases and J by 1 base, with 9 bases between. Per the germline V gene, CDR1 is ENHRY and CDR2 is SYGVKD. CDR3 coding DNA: TGTGCCATCAGTCAACATCAGAGCAATCAGCCCCAGCATTTT. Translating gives CAISQHQSNQPQHF.

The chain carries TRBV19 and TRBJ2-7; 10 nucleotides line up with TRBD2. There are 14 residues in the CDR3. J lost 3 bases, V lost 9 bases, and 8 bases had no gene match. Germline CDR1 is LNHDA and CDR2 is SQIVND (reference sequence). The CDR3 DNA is TGTGCCAGCACACCTAGCGGGGGTTTCTACGAGCAGTACTTC. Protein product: CASTPSGGFYEQYF.

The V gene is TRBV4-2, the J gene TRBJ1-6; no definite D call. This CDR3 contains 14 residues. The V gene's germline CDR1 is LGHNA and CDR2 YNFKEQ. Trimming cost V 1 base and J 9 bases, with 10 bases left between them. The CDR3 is CASSQGSGSSPLHF. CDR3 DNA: TGTGCCAGCAGCCAAGGGTCAGGTAGTTCACCCCTCCACTTT.

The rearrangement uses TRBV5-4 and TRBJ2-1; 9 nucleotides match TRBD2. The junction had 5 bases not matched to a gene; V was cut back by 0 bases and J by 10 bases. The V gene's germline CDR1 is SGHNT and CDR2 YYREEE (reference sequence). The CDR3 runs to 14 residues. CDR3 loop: CASSLEGLAGEQFF. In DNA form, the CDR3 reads TGTGCCAGCAGCTTGGAGGGACTAGCTGGCGAGCAGTTCTTC.

In DNA, the CDR3 is TGTGCCAGCAGACTAGGACAGGGGGCCTACGAGCAGTACTTC. It specifies CASRLGQGAYEQYF. V and J are TRBV27 and TRBJ2-7, with 10 bases identical to TRBD1. This CDR3 is built from 14 residues. Looked up from germline, CDR1 is MNHEY and CDR2 is SMNVEV (reference sequence). V gave up 6 bases and J gave up 2 bases; unmatched junction bases: 4.

The DNA of the CDR3 is TGCGCCAGCAGCCCACCACGGGCGGGGGGCCGCCCTAGTGGGCAGTTCTTC. It yields the protein CASSPPRAGGRPSGQFF. The gene calls are TRBV4-3 and TRBJ2-1, with TRBD2 identical over 8 bases. Germline V gene sequence: CDR1 LGHNA, CDR2 YSLEER. The CDR3 runs 17 residues. J was trimmed by 12 bases and V by 4 bases; bases with no gene match: 20.

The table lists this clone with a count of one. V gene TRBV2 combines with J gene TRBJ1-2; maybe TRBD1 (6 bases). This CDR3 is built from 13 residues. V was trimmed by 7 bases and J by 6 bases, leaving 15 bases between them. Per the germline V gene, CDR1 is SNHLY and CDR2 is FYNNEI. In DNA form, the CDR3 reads TGTGCCAGCATGGTACAGGGAGTTGATGGCTACACCTTC. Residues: CASMVQGVDGYTF.

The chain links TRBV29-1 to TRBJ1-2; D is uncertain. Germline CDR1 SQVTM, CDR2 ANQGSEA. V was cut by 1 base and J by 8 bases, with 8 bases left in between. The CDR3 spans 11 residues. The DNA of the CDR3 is TGCAGCGTTGAAGCGTACGCGGGCTACACCTTC. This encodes CSVEAYAGYTF.

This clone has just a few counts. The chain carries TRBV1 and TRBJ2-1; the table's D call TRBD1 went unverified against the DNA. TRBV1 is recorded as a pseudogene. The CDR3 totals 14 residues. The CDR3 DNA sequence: TGCACCAGCAGCCACCGGGACAGGTTGTGGGAGCAGTTCTTC. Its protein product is CTSSHRDRLWEQFF.